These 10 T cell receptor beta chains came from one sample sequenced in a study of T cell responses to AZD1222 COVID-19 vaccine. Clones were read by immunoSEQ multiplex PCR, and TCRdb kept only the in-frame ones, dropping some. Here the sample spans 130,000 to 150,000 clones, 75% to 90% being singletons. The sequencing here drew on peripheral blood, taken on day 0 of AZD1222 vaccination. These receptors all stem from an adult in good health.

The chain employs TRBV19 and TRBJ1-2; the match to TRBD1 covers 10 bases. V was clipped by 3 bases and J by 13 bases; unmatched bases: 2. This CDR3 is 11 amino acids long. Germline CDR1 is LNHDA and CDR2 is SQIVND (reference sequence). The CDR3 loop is CASSMGQGITF. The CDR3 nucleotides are TGTGCCAGTAGTATGGGACAGGGGATCACCTTC.

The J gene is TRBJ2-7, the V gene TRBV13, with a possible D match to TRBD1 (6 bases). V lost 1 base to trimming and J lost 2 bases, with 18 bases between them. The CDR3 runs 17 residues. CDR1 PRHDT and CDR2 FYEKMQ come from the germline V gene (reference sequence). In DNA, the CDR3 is TGTGCCAGCAGCTTAGCAGGGGTGGGCGGAAGCCCCTACGAGCAGTACTTC. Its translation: CASSLAGVGGSPYEQYF. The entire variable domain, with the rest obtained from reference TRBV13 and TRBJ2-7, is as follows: AAGVIQSPRHLIKEKRETATLKCYPIPRHDTVYWYQQGPGQDPQFLISFYEKMQSDKGSIPDRFSAQQFSDYHSELNMSSLELGDSALYFCASSLAGVGGSPYEQYFGPGTRLTVT.

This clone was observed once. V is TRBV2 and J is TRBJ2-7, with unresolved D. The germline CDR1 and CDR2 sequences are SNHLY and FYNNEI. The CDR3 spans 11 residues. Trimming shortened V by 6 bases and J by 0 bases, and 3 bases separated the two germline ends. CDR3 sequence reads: CASRVSYEQYF. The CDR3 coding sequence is TGTGCCAGCAGGGTCTCCTACGAGCAGTACTTC.

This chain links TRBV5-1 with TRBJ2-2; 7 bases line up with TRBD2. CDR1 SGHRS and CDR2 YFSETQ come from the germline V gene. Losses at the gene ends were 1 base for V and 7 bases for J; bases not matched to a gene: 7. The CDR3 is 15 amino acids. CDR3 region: CASSLSAGVSGELFF. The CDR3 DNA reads TGCGCCAGCAGCTTGTCGGCGGGAGTAAGCGGGGAGCTGTTTTTT.

The CDR3 spells CAGMIGGTDTQYF. CDR3 bases: TGTGCCGGAATGATTGGGGGCACAGATACGCAGTATTTT. The chain employs TRBV5-4 and TRBJ2-3; D is undetermined. This CDR3 is 13 amino acids long. V was trimmed by 10 bases and J by 1 base, leaving 13 bases between them. CDR1 and CDR2 (germline): SGHNT, YYREEE (reference sequence). Combining the CDR3 with reference TRBV5-4 and TRBJ2-3 gives the whole variable domain ETGVTQSPTHLIKTRGQQVTLRCSSQSGHNTVSWYQQALGQGPQFIFQYYREEENGRGNFPPRFSGLQFPNYSSELNVNALELDDSALYLCAGMIGGTDTQYFGPGTRLTVL.

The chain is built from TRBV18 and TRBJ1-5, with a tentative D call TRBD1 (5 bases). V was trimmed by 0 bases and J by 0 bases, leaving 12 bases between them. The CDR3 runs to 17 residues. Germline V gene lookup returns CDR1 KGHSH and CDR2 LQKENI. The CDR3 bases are TGTGCCAGCTCACCACCCAAAGGGGCCTATAGCAATCAGCCCCAGCATTTT. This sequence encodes CASSPPKGAYSNQPQHF.

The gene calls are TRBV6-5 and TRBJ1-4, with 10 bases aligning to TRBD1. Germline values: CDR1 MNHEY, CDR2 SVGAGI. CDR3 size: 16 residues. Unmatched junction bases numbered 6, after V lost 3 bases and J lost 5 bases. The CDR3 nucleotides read TGTGCCAGCAGTTATTCCCGGACAGGGGGGAATGAAAAACTGTTTTTT. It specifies CASSYSRTGGNEKLFF.

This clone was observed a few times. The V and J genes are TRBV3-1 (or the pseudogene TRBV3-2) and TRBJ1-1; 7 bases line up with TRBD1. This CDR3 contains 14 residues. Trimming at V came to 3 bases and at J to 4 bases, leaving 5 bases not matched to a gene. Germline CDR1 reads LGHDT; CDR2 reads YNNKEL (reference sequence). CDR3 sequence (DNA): TGTGCCAGCAGCCATACTGACAGGGCCACTGAAGCTTTCTTT. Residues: CASSHTDRATEAFF.

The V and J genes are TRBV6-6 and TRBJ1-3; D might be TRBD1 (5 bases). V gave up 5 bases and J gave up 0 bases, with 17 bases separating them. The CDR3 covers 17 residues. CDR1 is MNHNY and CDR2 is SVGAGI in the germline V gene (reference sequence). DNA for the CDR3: TGTGCCAGCAGTCCCAGGGTTCGGGGCGGCTCTGGAAACACCATATATTTT. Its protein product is CASSPRVRGGSGNTIYF.

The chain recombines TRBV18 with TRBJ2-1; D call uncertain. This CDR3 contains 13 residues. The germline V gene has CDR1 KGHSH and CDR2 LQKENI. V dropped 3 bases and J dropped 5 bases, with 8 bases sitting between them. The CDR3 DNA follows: TGTGCCAGCTCACCCCAGGTCAACAATGAGCAGTTCTTC. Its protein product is CASSPQVNNEQFF.